The 9 T cell receptor beta chains given below trace back to one sample, sequenced in a study of metastatic and nonmetastatic thyroid tumors. Before thyroid surgery, none of the patients had received any treatment. Via MiXCR, TCRdb re-called the PCR reads. The data contain 70,000 or so clones, 11% to 15% of them singletons. Sequencing was performed on blood. All receptors come from a male donor with papillary thyroid cancer or a benign thyroid nodule (not recorded which). Some clones in this sample may be carry-over from other donors' samples.

In this sample, this clone turned up many times. The chain joins TRBV29-1 to TRBJ2-3, with D tentatively TRBD2 (5 bases). From germline, CDR1 is SQVTM and CDR2 ANQGSEA. The V and J ends lost 3 bases and 2 bases respectively, with 9 bases between them. This CDR3 spans 13 amino acids. CDR3 region: CSVEPEVTDTQYF. In DNA, the CDR3 is TGCAGCGTTGAGCCGGAGGTCACAGATACGCAGTATTTT.

This clone was found a few times. A read error is possible here, since a much larger clone lies one base away. This specimen includes other DNA sequences encoding the same CDR3. The V and J genes are TRBV7-3 and TRBJ2-3; the D is unclear. From germline, CDR1 is SGHTA and CDR2 FQGTGA. This CDR3 comprises 13 residues. V gave up 4 bases and J gave up 6 bases, with 11 bases separating them. CDR3 sequence (DNA): TGTGCCAGCAGCTCGCGAATGGGTGATACGCAGTATTTT. Residues: CASSSRMGDTQYF.

V and J are TRBV10-3 and TRBJ1-1, with D hard to call. Germline loops: CDR1 ENHRY, CDR2 SYGVKD. The length of the CDR3 is 11 residues. V lost 7 bases and J 5 bases, leaving 8 bases between the germline ends. This chain's CDR3 is CAIKIETEAFF. CDR3 nucleotides: TGTGCCATCAAGATAGAAACTGAAGCTTTCTTT.

This clone was found many times. This rearrangement joins TRBV2 to TRBJ1-1; TRBD1 might be the D (6 bases). CDR1 and CDR2 from the germline V gene are SNHLY and FYNNEI. Trimming shortened V by 8 bases and J by 0 bases, and 10 bases separated the two germline ends. CDR3 length: 13 amino acids. The CDR3 region is CASHRVVNTEAFF. In DNA form, the CDR3 reads TGTGCCAGCCACAGGGTAGTGAACACTGAAGCTTTCTTT. The full variable domain, its missing parts supplied by reference TRBV2 and TRBJ1-1, is EPEVTQTPSHQVTQMGQEVILRCVPISNHLYFYWYRQILGQKVEFLVSFYNNEISEKSEIFDDQFSVERPDGSNFTLKIRSTKLEDSAMYFCASHRVVNTEAFFGQGTRLTVV.

This clone came up many times. The J gene is TRBJ1-1, the V gene TRBV3-1, with 8 bases lining up with TRBD1. Germline CDR1 is LGHDT and CDR2 is YNNKEL (reference sequence). This CDR3 contains 16 residues. J gave up 4 bases and V 0 bases, and 7 bases lay outside the gene matches. The CDR3 nucleotides read TGTGCCAGCAGCCAAGAATCACAGGGGGAGGGCACTGAAGCTTTCTTT. Amino acids: CASSQESQGEGTEAFF.

Points on this clone: This clone may be a read error of a much larger clone one base away. The chain carries TRBV3-1 and TRBJ2-2, with 10 bases that match TRBD2. There are 18 residues in the CDR3. Germline CDR1 reads LGHDT; CDR2 reads YNNKEL (reference sequence). As DNA, the CDR3 is TGTGCCAGCAGCCAAGAAGGACTTGCTAGCGGGAGATCCGGGGAGCTGTCTTTT. It encodes CASSQEGLASGRSGELSF.

This clone appeared a few times. The chain couples TRBV25-1 to TRBJ2-7, with D uncertain. This CDR3 comprises 10 residues. The germline V gene has CDR1 MGHDK and CDR2 SYGVNS. V shed 8 bases and J shed 3 bases, with 5 bases lying between them. The CDR3 DNA reads TGTGCCAGCCCCCTCTACGAGCAGTACTTC. This translates into CASPLYEQYF.

At least ten counts were recorded for this clone. The chain couples TRBV30 to TRBJ1-1, with TRBD1 as a possible D gene (5 bases). This CDR3 has 15 residues. The V end was cut by 4 bases, the J end by 0 bases, with 15 bases between. The V gene's germline CDR1 is GTSNPN and CDR2 SVGIG (reference sequence). The CDR3: CAWIAGTSLNTEAFF. DNA of the CDR3: TGTGCCTGGATTGCAGGGACTTCCTTGAACACTGAAGCTTTCTTT.

This clone was seen at least ten times. The chain combines TRBV5-4 with TRBJ2-1; D gene unclear. Germline V gives CDR1 SGHNT, CDR2 YYREEE (reference sequence). The CDR3 contains 12 residues. Between the trimmed V and J ends, which lost 2 bases and 7 bases, there was a span of 7 bases. CDR3 in DNA: TGTGCCAGCAGCTTCTCCGGAAATGAGCAGTTCTTC. Its translation is CASSFSGNEQFF.